The 11 T cell receptor beta chains below all came from one sample that was sequenced in a study of blood T cell repertoires in COVID-19. Clones were sequenced by immunoSEQ multiplex PCR, and TCRdb holds only the in-frame ones, with some missing. This table has roughly 100,000 clones, around 90% appearing once. Sequencing was done on a sample of peripheral blood. The source is a woman aged 50 to 60 with COVID-19, enrolled during active disease.

The V gene is TRBV2, the J gene TRBJ2-7; TRBD1 matches at 10 bases. CDR3 size: 14 residues. Germline trimming cut 3 bases from V and 4 bases from J; bases unmatched to any gene: 3. Germline-derived CDR1 and CDR2 are SNHLY and FYNNEI. DNA for the CDR3: TGTGCCAGCAGTGATATGGACAGGGGGTACGAGCAGTACGTC. Encoded protein: CASSDMDRGYEQYV.

This chain links TRBV5-6 with TRBJ1-1; TRBD1 is a possible D gene (6 bases). Trimming pared 4 bases from V and 4 bases from J, leaving 17 bases between. The CDR3 has 15 residues. Germline V gene sequence: CDR1 SGHDT, CDR2 YYEEEE. The CDR3 spells CASSNRVVVVTEAFF. CDR3 sequence (DNA): TGTGCCAGCAGCAACAGGGTAGTGGTGGTCACTGAAGCTTTCTTT. Full variable domain (outside the CDR3, taken from reference TRBV5-6 and TRBJ1-1): DAGVTQSPTHLIKTRGQQVTLRCSPKSGHDTVSWYQQALGQGPQFIFQYYEEEERQRGNFPDRFSGHQFPNYSSELNVNALLLGDSALYLCASSNRVVVVTEAFFGQGTRLTVV.

This sequence joins TRBV7-2 and TRBJ2-7, with TRBD2 matching over 7 bases. Losses at the gene ends were 1 base for V and 5 bases for J; bases not matched to a gene: 8. This CDR3 region has 15 residues. Germline V CDR1 and CDR2: SGHTA, FQGNSA. As DNA, the CDR3 is TGTGCCAGCAGCTTAGGAGGGAAGCGGGGTAACGAGCAGTACTTC. This sequence encodes CASSLGGKRGNEQYF.

The V call is TRBV15, the J call TRBJ1-4, with a tentative D call TRBD1 (6 bases). Germline values: CDR1 LNHNV, CDR2 YYDKDF (reference sequence). The CDR3 loop spans 16 amino acids. Between the trimmed V and J ends, which lost 1 base and 0 bases, there was a span of 9 bases. This CDR3 reads CATSRGQVATNEKLFF. The CDR3 nucleotides read TGTGCCACCAGCAGAGGACAGGTTGCAACTAATGAAAAACTGTTTTTT.

In its sample, this clone was seen once. The rearrangement links TRBV7-9 to TRBJ2-6, with D tentatively TRBD1 (5 bases). Trimming pared 4 bases from V and 4 bases from J, leaving 23 bases between. Germline CDR1 reads SEHNR; CDR2 reads FQNEAQ (reference sequence). The CDR3 is 19 residues long. The CDR3 spells CASSSHHEQAFGGANVLTF. In nucleotides, the CDR3 is TGTGCCAGCAGCTCCCACCACGAACAGGCCTTCGGAGGGGCCAACGTCCTGACTTTC.

The chain links TRBV2 to TRBJ2-1; a weak D match, TRBD2 (5 bases). The germline V gene encodes CDR1 SNHLY and CDR2 FYNNEI. CDR3 size: 13 residues. Trimming took 10 bases from V and 8 from J, leaving 18 bases between them. CDR3 sequence: CATEGAERDEQFF. CDR3 coding DNA: TGTGCCACCGAGGGAGCCGAACGGGATGAGCAGTTCTTC. The complete variable domain, with remaining parts taken from reference TRBV2 and TRBJ2-1, reads EPEVTQTPSHQVTQMGQEVILRCVPISNHLYFYWYRQILGQKVEFLVSFYNNEISEKSEIFDDQFSVERPDGSNFTLKIRSTKLEDSAMYFCATEGAERDEQFFGPGTRLTVL.

The chain has TRBV7-2 and TRBJ1-6, with 7 bases fitting TRBD1. V lost 3 bases to trimming and J lost 10 bases; unmatched junction nucleotides: 6. The germline CDR1 and CDR2 sequences are SGHTA and FQGNSA. CDR3 size: 14 residues. CDR3 region: CASSFTGERSPLHF. The DNA of the CDR3 is TGTGCCAGCAGCTTTACAGGGGAGCGATCACCCCTCCACTTT. The full variable domain, its missing parts supplied by reference TRBV7-2 and TRBJ1-6, is GAGVSQSPSNKVTEKGKDVELRCDPISGHTALYWYRQSLGQGLEFLIYFQGNSAPDKSGLPSDRFSAERTGGSVSTLTIQRTQQEDSAVYLCASSFTGERSPLHFGNGTRLTVT.

The chain recombines TRBV7-9 with TRBJ2-1; TRBD2 matches 7 bases. This CDR3 spans 13 amino acids. The germline V gene has CDR1 SEHNR and CDR2 FQNEAQ (reference sequence). Germline trimming cut 10 bases from V and 7 bases from J; bases unmatched to any gene: 10. The CDR3 DNA follows: TGTGCCACCAGGGAGGGAGGGAAAAATGAGCAGTTCTTC. This translates into CATREGGKNEQFF.

This clone was seen a single time. The chain has TRBV5-1 and TRBJ1-4, with 12 bases aligning to TRBD1. Trimming cost V 2 bases and J 6 bases; bases outside gene matches: 8. The CDR3 runs 17 residues. CDR1 is SGHRS and CDR2 is YFSETQ in the germline V gene. CDR3 nucleotide sequence: TGCGCCAGCAGCTTTTCCGGGACAGGGGGCGTAGATGAAAAACTGTTTTTT. It is translated as CASSFSGTGGVDEKLFF.

This chain joins TRBV11-3 and TRBJ2-1, with a possible D match to TRBD1 (7 bases). This CDR3 region has 15 residues. The V gene lost 7 bases and the J gene lost 7 bases, with 20 bases spanning the gap. Germline CDR1 reads SGHNT; CDR2 reads YENEEA. CDR3 nucleotides: TGTGCCAGCACCGTGCGGGACAGTATGGGGAATGAGCAGTTCTTC. Translated, it gives CASTVRDSMGNEQFF.

The chain combines TRBV6-6 with TRBJ1-5; D is uncertain. There are 16 residues in the CDR3. V was clipped by 2 bases and J by 0 bases, with 11 bases between them. Per germline, CDR1 MNHNY and CDR2 SVGAGI (reference sequence). The DNA for the CDR3 is TGTGCCAGCAGTTACACCCCGAGGAATAGCAATCAGCCCCAGCATTTT. This encodes CASSYTPRNSNQPQHF.